The rows below give T cell receptor beta chains drawn from one sample of a study of T cell responses to AZD1222 COVID-19 vaccine. Using immunoSEQ multiplex PCR, the repertoire was profiled, and TCRdb retains in-frame clones only, with some absent. The data contain around 140,000 clones, 65% to 90% of them singletons. The source material was peripheral blood, sampled 28 days after the second dose of the MenACWY control vaccine. The receptors were gathered from an adult who received the MenACWY meningococcal vaccine as a control. Both conserved end residues are part of each CDR3. D genes are given only for firm matches. Rows give clone size only sometimes, using once, few, many, or a class for an expanded clone.

j_call v_call clone_size d_call cdr3_aa cdr3_nt
TRBJ1-4 TRBV9 once TRBD1 CASSVALLQGQLFF TGTGCCAGCAGCGTAGCTCTTTTACAGGGGCAACTGTTTTTT
TRBJ2-5 TRBV24-1 - TRBD1 CATSDPGQGGTQYF TGTGCCACCAGTGATCCGGGACAGGGGGGGACCCAGTACTTC
TRBJ2-3 TRBV7-7 - - CASSLTGGTDTQYF TGTGCCAGCAGCTTGACCGGGGGTACAGATACGCAGTATTTT
TRBJ2-6 TRBV9 - - CASSVAGFSGANVLTF TGTGCCAGCAGCGTGGCAGGCTTCTCTGGGGCCAACGTCCTGACTTTC
TRBJ2-1 TRBV4-2 - TRBD2 CASSPHKLAGGPDEQFF TGTGCCAGCAGCCCACACAAACTAGCGGGGGGGCCGGATGAGCAGTTCTTC
TRBJ2-3 TRBV5-1 once - CASSLERGNTDTQYF TGCGCCAGCAGCTTGGAACGGGGAAACACAGATACGCAGTATTTT
TRBJ2-1 TRBV19 - TRBD1 CASSILPGQAPHNEQFF TGTGCCAGTAGTATCCTCCCTGGACAGGCCCCCCACAATGAGCAGTTCTTC
TRBJ2-7 TRBV2 - - CASSEGQSPYEQYF TGTGCCAGCAGTGAAGGCCAGAGTCCCTACGAGCAGTACTTC
TRBJ1-2 TRBV5-1 - - CASSEYGGANYGYTF TGCGCCAGCAGCGAGTACGGGGGGGCTAACTATGGCTACACCTTC
TRBJ2-1 TRBV15 - - CATSRDQAANEQFF TGTGCCACCAGCAGAGATCAAGCGGCTAATGAGCAGTTCTTC